Shown below are 14 T cell receptor beta chains from a single sample sequenced in a study of cytomegalovirus exposure and HLA in healthy donors. The PCR ran on 60 Vbeta and 13 Jbeta primers. The table came from immunoSEQ multiplex PCR; TCRdb's copy has only in-frame clones and leaves some out. The sample contains 80,000 to 100,000 clones, over 75% of which appear only once. The sample comprised PBMCs. The receptors were sampled from a man aged 35-49 years in good health and CMV-seronegative.

CDR3 sequence reads: CASSPLTGTGESDEQFF. The CDR3, as DNA: TGTGCCAGCAGCCCACTAACCGGGACAGGGGAATCCGATGAGCAGTTCTTC. The chain couples TRBV27 to TRBJ2-1; 10 bases are shared with TRBD1. Germline V gene sequence: CDR1 MNHEY, CDR2 SMNVEV (reference sequence). This CDR3 region has 17 residues. V was clipped by 6 bases and J by 8 bases; unmatched bases: 16.

In its sample, this clone was seen a few times. The rearrangement links TRBV7-8 to TRBJ2-7, with TRBD2 identical over 7 bases. J was trimmed by 1 base and V by 1 base; bases with no gene match: 7. This CDR3 has 16 amino acids. Germline V gene lookup returns CDR1 SGHVS and CDR2 FQNEAQ. Here the CDR3 DNA reads TGTGCCAGCAGCTTAGAAGGGATTAGCGGGTCCTACGAGCAGTACTTC. Its protein product is CASSLEGISGSYEQYF.

The chain uses TRBV19 and TRBJ1-1; D may be TRBD1 (5 bases). The V gene lost 0 bases and the J gene lost 6 bases, with 11 bases spanning the gap. This CDR3 is 14 amino acids long. Looked up from germline, CDR1 is LNHDA and CDR2 is SQIVND (reference sequence). The DNA for the CDR3 is TGTGCCAGTAGTATAGATTTCAGGGCCCCTGAAGCTTTCTTT. This gives the protein CASSIDFRAPEAFF. Using reference TRBV19 and TRBJ1-1 for the parts outside the CDR3, the full variable domain is DGGITQSPKYLFRKEGQNVTLSCEQNLNHDAMYWYRQDPGQGLRLIYYSQIVNDFQKGDIAEGYSVSREKKESFPLTVTSAQKNPTAFYLCASSIDFRAPEAFFGQGTRLTVV.

The J gene is TRBJ2-7, the V gene TRBV28; 8 bases fit TRBD1. Germline V CDR1 and CDR2: MDHEN, SYDVKM. V shed 5 bases and J 2 bases; nucleotides not matched to a gene: 5. CDR3 length equals 14 residues. The CDR3 here is CASSGQGGAYEQYF. DNA for the CDR3: TGTGCCAGCAGTGGACAGGGAGGAGCCTACGAGCAGTACTTC.

The chain uses TRBV12-1 and TRBJ1-5. TRBV12-1 is flagged as a pseudogene. This CDR3 spans 15 amino acids. The CDR3 loop reads CASSFASLSNQPQHF. CDR3 in DNA: TGTGCCAGCAGCTTTGCATCCCTGAGCAATCAGCCCCAGCATTTT.

This chain joins TRBV5-4 and TRBJ1-6; D gene uncertain. CDR3 length: 14 residues. Deletions cut 4 bases from V and 9 bases from J, with 14 bases between. Germline V gene lookup returns CDR1 SGHNT and CDR2 YYREEE (reference sequence). The CDR3 DNA is TGTGCCAGCAGCAGCCGAGTTGCGGCTTCACCCCTCCACTTT. Protein: CASSSRVAASPLHF.

The chain is built from TRBV15 and TRBJ2-1; 11 bases fit TRBD2. The CDR3 has 16 amino acids. Losses at the gene ends were 0 bases for V and 4 bases for J; bases not matched to a gene: 2. Germline V CDR1 and CDR2: LNHNV, YYDKDF (reference sequence). This CDR3 reads CATSRDGTSGYNEQFF. DNA for the CDR3: TGTGCCACCAGCAGAGATGGGACTAGCGGATACAATGAGCAGTTCTTC.

This chain uses TRBV28 with TRBJ2-7; D perhaps matches TRBD1 (6 bases). The V end lost 6 bases, the J end lost 3 bases, and 6 bases lay between the germline ends. The CDR3 loop spans 11 amino acids. CDR1 and CDR2 from the germline V gene are MDHEN and SYDVKM. Here the CDR3 reads CASRQGYEQYF. CDR3 sequence (DNA): TGTGCCAGCAGACAGGGCTACGAGCAGTACTTC.

This clone has more than one count but fewer than ten. The rearrangement uses TRBV28 and TRBJ2-2; the match to TRBD1 covers 10 bases. The trim removed 2 bases at V and 7 bases at J, leaving 16 bases unmatched. The CDR3 loop spans 19 amino acids. The germline CDR1 and CDR2 sequences are MDHEN and SYDVKM. For the CDR3, the DNA is TGTGCCAGCAGTTTACCATTAGAACTCGGGACAGGGGAAGACGGGGAGCTGTTTTTT. Encoded protein: CASSLPLELGTGEDGELFF.

This clone was seen once. The chain employs TRBV28 and TRBJ1-5, with a weak D call TRBD1 (5 bases). CDR1 MDHEN and CDR2 SYDVKM come from the germline V gene. The V end lost 3 bases, the J end lost 7 bases, and 16 bases lay between the germline ends. The CDR3 extends over 15 amino acids. CDR3 nucleotides: TGTGCCAGCAGTTTTGGGGGGGGTACAGGACAGCCCCAGCATTTT. Residues: CASSFGGGTGQPQHF.

This clone was counted a single time. This chain uses TRBV27 with TRBJ1-6, with 7 bases matching TRBD1. Losses at the gene ends were 5 bases for V and 13 bases for J; bases not matched to a gene: 11. Looked up from germline, CDR1 is MNHEY and CDR2 is SMNVEV (reference sequence). This CDR3 comprises 14 residues. CDR3 DNA sequence: TGTGCCAGCAGTCCGCTGACAGGGACGGCTCCCCTCCACTTT. Amino acid sequence: CASSPLTGTAPLHF.

Written as DNA, the CDR3 is TGTGCCAGCAGACCAACAGGGGGGAATCAGCCCCAGCATTTT. This translates into CASRPTGGNQPQHF. This sequence joins TRBV6-5 and TRBJ1-5; 8 nucleotides agree with TRBD1. The CDR3 runs to 14 residues. V lost 6 bases and J lost 4; bases outside the gene matches: 5. The germline V gene has CDR1 MNHEY and CDR2 SVGAGI.

This chain joins TRBV6-1 and TRBJ2-7; D possibly corresponds to TRBD1 (6 bases). Trimming left V 7 bases short and J 6 bases short, with 16 bases between. Germline assignment: CDR1 MNHNS and CDR2 SASEGT. This CDR3 is built from 13 residues. The CDR3, as DNA: TGTGCCAGCACGCGAACAGGGATGGGCGAGCAGTACTTC. Its protein product is CASTRTGMGEQYF.

The chain is built from TRBV5-4 and TRBJ1-1; no reliable D call. Looked up from germline, CDR1 is SGHNT and CDR2 is YYREEE (reference sequence). This CDR3 has 12 amino acids. Trimming left V 5 bases short and J 0 bases short, with 5 bases between. CDR3 in DNA: TGTGCCAGCAGGTCTATGAACACTGAAGCTTTCTTT. It yields the protein CASRSMNTEAFF. The full variable domain, in which reference TRBV5-4 and TRBJ1-1 provide the parts outside the CDR3, is ETGVTQSPTHLIKTRGQQVTLRCSSQSGHNTVSWYQQALGQGPQFIFQYYREEENGRGNFPPRFSGLQFPNYSSELNVNALELDDSALYLCASRSMNTEAFFGQGTRLTVV.